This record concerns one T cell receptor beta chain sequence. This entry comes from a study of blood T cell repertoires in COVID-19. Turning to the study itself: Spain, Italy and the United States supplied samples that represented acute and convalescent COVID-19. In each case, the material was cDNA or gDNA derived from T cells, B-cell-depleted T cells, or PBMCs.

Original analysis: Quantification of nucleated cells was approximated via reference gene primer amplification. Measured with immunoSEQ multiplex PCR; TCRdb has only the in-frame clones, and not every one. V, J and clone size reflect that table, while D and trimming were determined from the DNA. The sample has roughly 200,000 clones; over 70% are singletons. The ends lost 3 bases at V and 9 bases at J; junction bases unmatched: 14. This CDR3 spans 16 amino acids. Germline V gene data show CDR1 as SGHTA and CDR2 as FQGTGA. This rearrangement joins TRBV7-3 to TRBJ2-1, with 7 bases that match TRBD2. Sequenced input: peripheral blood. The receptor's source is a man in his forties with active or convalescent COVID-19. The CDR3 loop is CASSLSSAGVLSEQFF. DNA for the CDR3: TGTGCCAGCAGCTTGTCAAGCGCGGGAGTCCTGAGTGAGCAGTTCTTC. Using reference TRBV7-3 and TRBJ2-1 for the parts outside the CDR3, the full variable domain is GAGVSQTPSNKVTEKGKYVELRCDPISGHTALYWYRQSLGQGPEFLIYFQGTGAADDSGLPNDRFFAVRPEGSVSTLKIQRTERGDSAVYLCASSLSSAGVLSEQFFGPGTRLTVL.